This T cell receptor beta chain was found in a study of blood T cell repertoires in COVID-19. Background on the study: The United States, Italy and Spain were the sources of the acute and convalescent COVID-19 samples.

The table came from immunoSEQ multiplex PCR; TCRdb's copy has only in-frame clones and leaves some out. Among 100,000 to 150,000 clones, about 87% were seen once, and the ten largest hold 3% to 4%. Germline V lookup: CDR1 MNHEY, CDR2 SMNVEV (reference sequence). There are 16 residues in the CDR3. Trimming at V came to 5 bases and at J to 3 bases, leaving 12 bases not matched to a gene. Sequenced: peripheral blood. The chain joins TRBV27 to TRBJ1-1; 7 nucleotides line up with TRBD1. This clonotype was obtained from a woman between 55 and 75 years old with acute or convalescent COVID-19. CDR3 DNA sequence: TGTGCCAGCAGTGGGGGACAGCTAAATTGGGACACTGAAGCTTTCTTT. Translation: CASSGGQLNWDTEAFF.